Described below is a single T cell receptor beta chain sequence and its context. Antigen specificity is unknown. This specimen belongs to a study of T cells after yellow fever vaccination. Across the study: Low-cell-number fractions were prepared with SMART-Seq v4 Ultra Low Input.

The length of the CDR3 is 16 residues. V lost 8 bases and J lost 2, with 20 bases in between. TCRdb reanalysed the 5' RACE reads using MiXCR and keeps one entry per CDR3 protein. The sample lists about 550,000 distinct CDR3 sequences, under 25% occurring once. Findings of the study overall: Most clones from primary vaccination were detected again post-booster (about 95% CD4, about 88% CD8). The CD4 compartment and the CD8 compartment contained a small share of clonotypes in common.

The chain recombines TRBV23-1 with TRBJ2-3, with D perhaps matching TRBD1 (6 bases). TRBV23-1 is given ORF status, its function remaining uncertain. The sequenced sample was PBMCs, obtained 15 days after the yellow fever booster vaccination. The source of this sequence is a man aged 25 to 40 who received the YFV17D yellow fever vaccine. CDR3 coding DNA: TGCGCCAGCTTAACCAAGGACGGACAGCACACAGATACGCAGTATTTT. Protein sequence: CASLTKDGQHTDTQYF.